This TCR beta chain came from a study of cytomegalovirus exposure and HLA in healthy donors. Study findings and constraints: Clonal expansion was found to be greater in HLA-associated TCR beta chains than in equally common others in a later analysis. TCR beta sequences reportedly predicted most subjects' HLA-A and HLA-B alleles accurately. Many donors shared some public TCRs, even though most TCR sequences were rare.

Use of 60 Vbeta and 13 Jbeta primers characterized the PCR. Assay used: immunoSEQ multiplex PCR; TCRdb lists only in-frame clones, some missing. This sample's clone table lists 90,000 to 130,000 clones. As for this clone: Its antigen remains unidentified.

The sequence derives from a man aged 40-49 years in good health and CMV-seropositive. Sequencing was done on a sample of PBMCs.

CDR3 region: CASSEEVPQGYMNTEAFF. For the CDR3, the DNA is TGTGCCAGCAGTGAAGAGGTTCCGCAGGGTTACATGAACACTGAAGCTTTCTTT. V and J are TRBV6-1 and TRBJ1-1; possible D gene TRBD1, 5 bases. Trimming left V 1 base short and J 0 bases short, with 18 bases between. Germline CDR1 is MNHNS and CDR2 is SASEGT. This CDR3 region has 18 residues.